A selection of T cell receptor beta chains follows, all from one sample in a study of T cells expressing NK-cell markers. Each CDR3 protein gets one entry in TCRdb, which reprocessed the 5' RACE reads and gives no DNA. This table lists 300,000 or so distinct CDR3 sequences. Sequenced input: blood T cells: a sorted CD56 or NKG2C T cell subset, CD4+ or CD8+ T cells, or bulk PBMC T cells (not recorded which). These receptors came from a woman aged 18 to 75 in good health. Both conserved end residues are part of each CDR3.

V,J,CDR3
TRBV5-6,TRBJ2-3,CASSPGMGDTQYF
TRBV29-1,TRBJ2-7,CSAGRQVYEQYF
TRBV7-6,TRBJ1-5,CASSLGTHNQPQHF
TRBV12-3/TRBV12-4,TRBJ2-1,CASSMGNEQFF
TRBV7-9,TRBJ2-7,CASSRGFYEQYF
TRBV7-9,TRBJ2-1,CASSLYGDYRDNEQFF
TRBV12-3/TRBV12-4,TRBJ1-2,CASRPGQTDNYGYTF
TRBV20-1,TRBJ2-1,CSAVRDLGYNEQFF
TRBV7-2,TRBJ2-1,CASSLGGPDNEQFF
TRBV12-3/TRBV12-4,TRBJ2-1,CASGGRLDYNEQFF
TRBV28,TRBJ2-1,CASSFLGTGNNEQFF
TRBV11-2,TRBJ2-4,CASSLDLAKNIQYF
TRBV29-1,TRBJ1-1,CSVYGQESYMNTEAFF
TRBV20-1,TRBJ2-3,CSARDPRGPTDTQYF
TRBV3-1,TRBJ2-2,CASSRMSPSNTGELFF
TRBV18,TRBJ2-1,CASSHARVSGLNEQFF
TRBV12-3/TRBV12-4,TRBJ2-7,CASSPRRTGRLSEQYF
TRBV11-2,TRBJ2-1,CASSSRAAEAGALNEQFF
TRBV5-1,TRBJ2-5,CASSLVSQETQYF
TRBV7-2,TRBJ2-3,CASSGLGPSGDTQYF
TRBV5-1,TRBJ2-5,CASIPEGLAGGYQETQYF
TRBV7-2,TRBJ2-2,CASSSRLAGGHTGELFF
TRBV7-2,TRBJ2-7,CASSLVGTSGSAVQYF
TRBV24-1,TRBJ1-5,CATSAQGVNQPQHF
TRBV5-1,TRBJ2-7,CASSIGDSYEQYF
TRBV5-1,TRBJ1-1,CASSLTRQSNTEAFF
TRBV29-1,TRBJ1-2,CSVDESAGRAIGYTF
TRBV4-2,TRBJ2-2,CASSPATAGELFF
TRBV9,TRBJ1-1,CASSATDGRNTEAFF
TRBV7-9,TRBJ2-3,CASSLPGASDTQYF
TRBV7-9,TRBJ1-5,CASSGRDGSNQPQHF
TRBV7-6,TRBJ2-5,CASSFGGLAAQETQYF
TRBV9,TRBJ2-1,CASSTTSGSRDEQFF
TRBV3-1,TRBJ1-1,CASSQPGTDTEAFF
TRBV20-1,TRBJ2-7,CSAPLALGPYEQYF
TRBV20-1,TRBJ1-2,CSATSPTSGYTF
TRBV5-1,TRBJ2-3,CASSRKFEGRTDTQYF
TRBV5-6,TRBJ2-3,CASSPGSVDTQYF
TRBV11-2,TRBJ2-3,CASRHAGGDTQYF
TRBV20-1,TRBJ1-5,CSARVSGTGNQPQHF
TRBV12-3/TRBV12-4,TRBJ2-5,CASSFGGQETQYF
TRBV7-2,TRBJ2-3,CASSLVVTSDTQYF
TRBV4-3,TRBJ2-1,CASSQEGLNNEQFF
TRBV6-2/TRBV6-3,TRBJ1-1,CASSYSMGRVNDEAFF
TRBV24-1,TRBJ2-1,CATNTGTARYNEQFF
TRBV12-3/TRBV12-4,TRBJ2-1,CASRTMSPYNEQFF
TRBV6-5,TRBJ1-5,CASSYSRGEPQHF
TRBV6-1,TRBJ2-1,CASRLRDFPYNEQFF
TRBV12-3/TRBV12-4,TRBJ2-2,CASSFFDTGELFF
TRBV24-1,TRBJ2-7,CATSDVPSYEQYF
TRBV20-1,TRBJ2-7,CSAEGGRSYEQYF